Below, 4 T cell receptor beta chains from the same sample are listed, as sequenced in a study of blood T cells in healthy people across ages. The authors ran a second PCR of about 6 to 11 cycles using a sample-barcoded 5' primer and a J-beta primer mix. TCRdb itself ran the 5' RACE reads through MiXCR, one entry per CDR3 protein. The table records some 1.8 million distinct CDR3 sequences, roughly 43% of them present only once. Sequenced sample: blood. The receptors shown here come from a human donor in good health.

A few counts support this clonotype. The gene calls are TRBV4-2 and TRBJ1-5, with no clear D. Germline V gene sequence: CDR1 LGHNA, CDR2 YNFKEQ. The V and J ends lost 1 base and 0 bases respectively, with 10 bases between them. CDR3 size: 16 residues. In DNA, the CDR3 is TGTGCCAGCAGCCAAGGTACCCGGGGTAGCAATCAGCCCCAGCATTTT. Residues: CASSQGTRGSNQPQHF.

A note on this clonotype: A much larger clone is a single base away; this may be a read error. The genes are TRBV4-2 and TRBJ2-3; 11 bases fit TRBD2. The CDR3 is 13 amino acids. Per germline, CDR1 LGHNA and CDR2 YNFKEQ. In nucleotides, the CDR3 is TGTGCCGGCAGCCACGAACTAGCGGGGGTACAGTATTTT. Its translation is CAGSHELAGVQYF.

The CDR3 DNA sequence: TGTGCCAGCAGCCAATCTAGCGGGGGGATCTACAATGAGCAGTTCTTC. It is translated as CASSQSSGGIYNEQFF. The V gene is TRBV3-1, the J gene TRBJ2-1, with TRBD2 identical over 11 bases. From germline, CDR1 is LGHDT and CDR2 YNNKEL (reference sequence). CDR3 size: 16 residues. Germline trimming cut 2 bases from V and 3 bases from J; bases unmatched to any gene: 3.

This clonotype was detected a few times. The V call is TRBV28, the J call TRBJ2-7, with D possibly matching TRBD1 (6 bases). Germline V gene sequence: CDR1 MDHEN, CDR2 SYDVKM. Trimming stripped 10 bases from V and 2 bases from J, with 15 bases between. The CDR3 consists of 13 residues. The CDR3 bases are TGTGCCACCTTAAAGGGGGTCCCCTACGAGCAGTACTTC. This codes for CATLKGVPYEQYF.